A single sample gave rise to the 21 T cell receptor beta chains below, sequenced in a study of blood T cell repertoires in COVID-19. Using immunoSEQ multiplex PCR, the repertoire was profiled, and TCRdb retains in-frame clones only, with some absent. This sample has 150,000 or so clones; roughly nine tenths occur once, and the top ten carry 13%. The sequenced material came from peripheral blood. The source of these receptors is a young man with COVID-19, enrolled during active disease.

This chain connects TRBV15 to TRBJ1-1; 11 bases line up with TRBD1. The CDR3 loop spans 14 amino acids. The V gene end was trimmed by 9 bases and the J gene end by 5 bases; junction bases not matched to a gene: 8. Germline V gene lookup returns CDR1 LNHNV and CDR2 YYDKDF (reference sequence). The DNA for the CDR3 is TGTGCCACTTCCGGGACAGGGGGGCGGACTGAAGCTTTCTTT. Translating it yields CATSGTGGRTEAFF.

V is TRBV28 and J is TRBJ2-1, with TRBD2 matching over 8 bases. Germline V gives CDR1 MDHEN, CDR2 SYDVKM. The ends lost 7 bases at V and 6 bases at J; junction bases unmatched: 11. The CDR3 extends over 15 amino acids. DNA for the CDR3: TGTGCCAGCACCTCCCTCCCAGCGGGAGTCAATGAGCAGTTCTTC. It specifies CASTSLPAGVNEQFF.

The gene calls are TRBV27 and TRBJ2-7; no firm D call. V was clipped by 6 bases and J by 2 bases, with 5 bases between them. Germline V lookup: CDR1 MNHEY, CDR2 SMNVEV (reference sequence). The CDR3 contains 11 residues. Written as DNA, the CDR3 is TGTGCCAGCAGGCCGGCCTACGAGCAGTACTTC. It translates to CASRPAYEQYF.

The CDR3 is CASSPGSPGANVLTF. The CDR3 region has the DNA TGTGCCAGCAGCCCAGGTTCCCCTGGGGCCAACGTCCTGACTTTC. This chain links TRBV28 with TRBJ2-6; D remains ambiguous. This CDR3 comprises 15 residues. Trimming stripped 6 bases from V and 2 bases from J, with 11 bases between. CDR1 is MDHEN and CDR2 is SYDVKM in the germline V gene.

V usage is TRBV5-6 and J usage is TRBJ2-5; weak D call: TRBD1 (6 bases). Trimming took off 3 bases at V and 1 base at J, with 13 bases between the two ends. The CDR3 consists of 15 residues. Germline V gives CDR1 SGHDT, CDR2 YYEEEE. CDR3 loop: CASSSGTYIQETQYF. For the CDR3, the DNA is TGTGCCAGCAGCTCCGGGACATACATCCAAGAGACCCAGTACTTC.

This clone came up once. This CDR3 reads CASSYLDTQYF. CDR3 coding DNA: TGTGCCAGCAGTTACCTGGATACGCAGTATTTT. This chain joins TRBV6-5 and TRBJ2-3; D gene unclear. The CDR3 loop spans 11 amino acids. Germline loops: CDR1 MNHEY, CDR2 SVGAGI. The germline V and J ends were trimmed by 2 bases and 6 bases, with 3 bases remaining between them.

The chain combines TRBV5-4 with TRBJ1-2; 9 nucleotides match TRBD1. The CDR3 runs to 14 residues. Germline CDR1 reads SGHNT; CDR2 reads YYREEE (reference sequence). The V and J ends lost 6 bases and 8 bases, in that order; junction bases with no gene match: 11. CDR3: CASIKTGGGRGYTF. CDR3 coding DNA: TGTGCCAGCATCAAAACAGGGGGCGGGCGAGGCTACACCTTC.

V gene TRBV10-1 combines with J gene TRBJ2-7; TRBD2 matches 9 bases. V dropped 0 bases and J dropped 5; count of bases not matched to a gene: 8. In germline, CDR1 is WNHNN, CDR2 SYGVQD (reference sequence). CDR3 size: 16 residues. In nucleotides, the CDR3 is TGCGCCAGCAGTGAGTCCAGAGCGGGAGGAACCCACGAGCAGTACTTC. It codes for CASSESRAGGTHEQYF.

This chain uses TRBV6-2 or TRBV6-3 with TRBJ1-5; D uncertain. The CDR3 covers 14 residues. The ends were cut back, 5 bases at V and 1 base at J, with 9 bases in the middle. Per the germline V gene, CDR1 is MNHEY and CDR2 is SVGEGT. CDR3 in amino acids: CASSLTVSNQPQHF. The CDR3, as DNA: TGTGCCAGCAGTCTAACAGTGAGCAATCAGCCCCAGCATTTT.

V gene TRBV24-1 combines with J gene TRBJ2-1, with 8 bases matching TRBD2. CDR1 and CDR2 (germline): KGHDR, SFDVKD. With 8 bases clipped from V and 5 bases from J, the junction kept 10 bases outside the gene matches. The CDR3 totals 15 residues. The CDR3 DNA reads as TGTGCCACCAACGGTCCGACGGGAGGGGACAATGAGCAGTTCTTC. Amino acid sequence: CATNGPTGGDNEQFF.

This clone was detected once. This chain links TRBV6-5 with TRBJ2-7; the D is unclear. Deletions cut 2 bases from V and 2 bases from J, with 13 bases between. The germline V gene has CDR1 MNHEY and CDR2 SVGAGI. There are 15 residues in the CDR3. The CDR3 DNA sequence: TGTGCCAGCAGTTACATACTTGGAGCTGCCTACGAGCAGTACTTC. Translation: CASSYILGAAYEQYF.

V is TRBV19 and J is TRBJ2-3; D call uncertain. The V gene's germline CDR1 is LNHDA and CDR2 SQIVND (reference sequence). Trimming removed 5 bases from V and 6 bases from J, with 15 bases in between. The CDR3 is 14 residues long. The CDR3 nucleotides are TGTGCCAGTAGTGGTGGCTCCCCCCCGGATACGCAGTATTTT. Its protein is CASSGGSPPDTQYF.

This chain links TRBV24-1 with TRBJ2-5; 7 positions agree with TRBD1. The CDR3 runs to 13 residues. Germline CDR1 KGHDR, CDR2 SFDVKD. The trim removed 4 bases at V and 4 bases at J, leaving 2 bases unmatched. The CDR3, as DNA: TGTGCCACCAGTGACAACAGGGGAGAGACCCAGTACTTC. This encodes CATSDNRGETQYF.

CDR3 region: CATSVGGSFDEQFF. CDR3 in DNA: TGTGCCACCAGCGTGGGAGGCTCCTTCGATGAGCAGTTCTTC. The rearrangement joins TRBV15 to TRBJ2-1; tentatively, D is TRBD2 (6 bases). Germline V CDR1 and CDR2: LNHNV, YYDKDF (reference sequence). Trimming took 5 bases from V and 8 from J, leaving 16 bases between them. This CDR3 has 14 residues.

This chain connects TRBV7-2 to TRBJ2-4; 9 positions agree with TRBD1. Germline V lookup: CDR1 SGHTA, CDR2 FQGNSA. The CDR3 spans 18 residues. V shed 5 bases and J 1 base; nucleotides not matched to a gene: 12. This CDR3 is CASSLFAPGTGAKNIQYF. Written as DNA, the CDR3 is TGTGCCAGCAGCCTATTTGCCCCGGGGACAGGGGCCAAAAACATTCAGTACTTC.

This clone was observed a handful of times. The rearrangement links TRBV3-1 (or the pseudogene TRBV3-2) to TRBJ2-7; D unresolved. Germline V gives CDR1 LGHDT, CDR2 YNNKEL (reference sequence). The CDR3 covers 12 residues. V was cut by 3 bases and J by 0 bases, with 3 bases left in between. CDR3 in amino acids: CASSHRSYEQYF. CDR3 sequence (DNA): TGTGCCAGCAGCCACCGCTCCTACGAGCAGTACTTC.

The chain couples TRBV10-3 to TRBJ2-7; 8 nucleotides align to TRBD1. The V gene end was trimmed by 6 bases and the J gene end by 2 bases; junction bases not matched to a gene: 6. Per the germline V gene, CDR1 is ENHRY and CDR2 is SYGVKD. The CDR3 totals 14 residues. CDR3 in DNA: TGTGCCATCAGGACGGACAGGGCCCCCTACGAGCAGTACTTC. It specifies CAIRTDRAPYEQYF.

In this sample, this clone turned up once. This rearrangement joins TRBV6-2 or TRBV6-3 to TRBJ1-6; TRBD1 agrees at 8 bases. This CDR3 region has 15 residues. In germline, CDR1 is MNHEY, CDR2 SVGEGT. J lost 7 bases, V lost 2 bases, and 4 bases had no gene match. The CDR3 sequence is CASSYGQGRNSPLHF. CDR3 coding DNA: TGTGCCAGCAGTTACGGACAGGGACGAAATTCACCCCTCCACTTT.

The CDR3 loop reads CASSPPRSQVHGYTF. In DNA, the CDR3 is TGTGCCAGCAGCCCTCCCCGGTCCCAGGTTCATGGCTACACCTTC. The genes are TRBV28 and TRBJ1-2; D gene unclear. V was clipped by 6 bases and J by 6 bases, with 20 bases between them. Germline assignment: CDR1 MDHEN and CDR2 SYDVKM. This CDR3 is built from 15 residues.

J is TRBJ2-5 and V is TRBV28; TRBD1 is a possible D gene (5 bases). Trimming shortened V by 5 bases and J by 2 bases, and 15 bases separated the two germline ends. This CDR3 has 15 residues. CDR1 MDHEN and CDR2 SYDVKM come from the germline V gene. DNA for the CDR3: TGTGCCAGCAGTAGGGGTCTAATAGCACAAGAGACCCAGTACTTC. This sequence encodes CASSRGLIAQETQYF.

The rearrangement joins TRBV7-9 to TRBJ2-1; the match to TRBD2 covers 10 bases. The V gene's germline CDR1 is SEHNR and CDR2 FQNEAQ (reference sequence). V lost 7 bases to trimming and J lost 9 bases; unmatched junction nucleotides: 9. CDR3 length equals 14 residues. The CDR3 DNA reads TGTGCCAGCACCCCCCGGCTAGCGGGAGCTGAGCAGTTCTTC. Amino acid sequence: CASTPRLAGAEQFF. Using reference TRBV7-9 and TRBJ2-1 for the parts outside the CDR3, the full variable domain is DTGVSQNPRHKITKRGQNVTFRCDPISEHNRLYWYRQTLGQGPEFLTYFQNEAQLEKSRLLSDRFSAERPKGSFSTLEIQRTEQGDSAMYLCASTPRLAGAEQFFGPGTRLTVL.